The clone carrying this TCR beta chain was picked up one time. What it recognizes is unknown. This specimen comes from a study of T cell responses to AZD1222 COVID-19 vaccine. General observations from the study: Sampling that yielded the repertoires occurred only after the peak T cell response. Nearly half of unique spike-specific TCRs reportedly avoided B.1.351 and B.1.1.7 mutated regions. Donor demographics were predominantly white British with a female majority; clonal diversity may be underestimated. Of the AZD1222 recipients, only five to seven were seropositive at baseline.

The trim removed 6 bases at V and 5 bases at J, leaving 0 bases unmatched. The CDR3 is 14 residues long. Germline loops: CDR1 MNHEY, CDR2 SVGAGI. Generated by immunoSEQ multiplex PCR, the TCRdb table keeps only in-frame clones and is missing some. The sample lists 100,000 to 150,000 clones, approximately 85% seen once, with approximately 8% in the top ten. Sequenced material: peripheral blood, taken 28 days after the second dose of the MenACWY control vaccine. This receptor was obtained from an adult who received the MenACWY meningococcal vaccine as a control. This chain joins TRBV6-5 and TRBJ2-1; TRBD2 matches 14 bases. The DNA for the CDR3 is TGTGCCAGCAGGACTAGCGGGGGGGACAATGAGCAGTTCTTC. Its protein product is CASRTSGGDNEQFF.